Listed below are T cell receptor beta chains from one sample, sequenced in a study of response to subunit inactivated influenza vaccine. TCRdb independently ran MiXCR on the RT-PCR reads; one entry per CDR3 protein. The table has over 150,000 distinct CDR3 sequences, approximately 11% seen once. The sequences come from CD8+ T cells sorted from PBMCs, collected around 2 years after vaccination. These receptors were collected from a man aged 45 to 75 who received an inactivated influenza vaccine. Each CDR3 is given with its conserved first and last residue. The D gene is left open where the match is weak. Only some rows state a clone size, as once, few, many or a class for expanded clones.

v_gene	abundance	j_gene	d_gene	len	CDR3nt	CDR3aa
TRBV9	-	TRBJ1-6	-	16	TGTGCCAGCAGCGACCGGGACGGATCCTATAATTCACCCCTCCACTTT	CASSDRDGSYNSPLHF
TRBV20-1	-	TRBJ2-5	-	14	TGCAGTGCGGCCGCAGAGGAGGGGGAAGAGACCCAGTACTTC	CSAAAEEGEETQYF
TRBV7-9	-	TRBJ1-1	-	13	TGTGCCAGCGGAGAGACAGCGAACACTGAAGCTTTCTTT	CASGETANTEAFF
TRBV30	-	TRBJ2-7	-	12	TGTGCCTGGAGTAGTCGGCGCTACGAGCAGTACTTC	CAWSSRRYEQYF
TRBV12-3/TRBV12-4	-	TRBJ2-7	-	13	TGTGCCAGCAGTAGTGCTGTCCCGTACGAGCAGTACTTC	CASSSAVPYEQYF
TRBV20-1	-	TRBJ2-3	TRBD2	15	TGCAGTGCTAGAGGACTAGCGGGCACCACAGATACGCAGTATTTT	CSARGLAGTTDTQYF
TRBV7-9	many	TRBJ2-7	-	16	TGTGCCAGCAGCTTAACCTCTCGGGGCAGGGGATACGAGCAGTACTTC	CASSLTSRGRGYEQYF
TRBV29-1	many	TRBJ2-2	-	13	TGCAGCGTTGACCTCCCGAACACCGGGGAGCTGTTTTTT	CSVDLPNTGELFF
TRBV20-1	few	TRBJ1-2	-	14	TGCAGTGCTAGAGACGGACTGGGAAACTATGGCTACACCTTC	CSARDGLGNYGYTF
TRBV10-2	few	TRBJ2-7	TRBD2	17	TGCGCCAGCAGTGAGGTAGGGCTAGCGGATGCACTTGACGAGCAGTACTTC	CASSEVGLADALDEQYF
TRBV6-5	-	TRBJ1-5	-	18	TGTGCCAGCAGTTACGAGGATCACCAACCTTATAGCAATCAGCCCCAGCATTTT	CASSYEDHQPYSNQPQHF
TRBV28	many	TRBJ2-5	TRBD2	14	TGTGCCAGCATCAAACGGGGGGTTCAAGAGACCCAGTACTTC	CASIKRGVQETQYF
TRBV6-2/TRBV6-3	-	TRBJ1-1	-	15	TGTGCCAGCAGCCTAACCGGGTCGACGAACACTGAAGCTTTCTTT	CASSLTGSTNTEAFF
TRBV4-3	many	TRBJ2-1	-	15	TGCGCCAGCAGCCAATCTCGCGGGCAGTACAATGAGCAGTTCTTC	CASSQSRGQYNEQFF